Shown below are 28 T cell receptor beta chains from a single sample sequenced in a study of cytomegalovirus exposure and HLA in healthy donors. 60 Vbeta and 13 Jbeta primers were used in PCR. Using immunoSEQ multiplex PCR, the repertoire was profiled, and TCRdb retains in-frame clones only, with some absent. The sample includes approximately 120,000 clones, around 73% of them seen just once. Sequencing was performed on PBMCs. All receptors derive from a man aged 45-65 years in good health and CMV-seronegative.

This chain connects TRBV7-9 to TRBJ2-7, with D hard to call. V lost 5 bases and J 5 bases, leaving 13 bases between the germline ends. This CDR3 is built from 13 residues. Germline lookup yields CDR1 SEHNR and CDR2 FQNEAQ (reference sequence). CDR3 DNA sequence: TGTGCCAGCAGCCCTCCGGGTGGAGACGAGCAGTACTTC. It encodes CASSPPGGDEQYF.

This clone has a handful of counts. The gene calls are TRBV6-5 and TRBJ2-1; D gene unclear. This CDR3 has 13 residues. The V gene lost 5 bases and the J gene lost 4 bases, with 9 bases spanning the gap. Germline CDR1 MNHEY, CDR2 SVGAGI. The CDR3 loop is CASSTRKYNEQFF. DNA of the CDR3: TGTGCCAGCAGTACCAGGAAATACAATGAGCAGTTCTTC.

The V and J genes are TRBV11-3 and TRBJ2-1, with TRBD1 as a possible D gene (7 bases). Germline CDR1 and CDR2: SGHNT and YENEEA. The CDR3 has 15 residues. V lost 5 bases to trimming and J lost 0 bases, with 11 bases between them. The CDR3 DNA is TGTGCCAGCAGCGCGCGGGACAGCTCCTACAATGAGCAGTTCTTC. Its protein product is CASSARDSSYNEQFF.

This chain joins TRBV9 and TRBJ2-2, with D uncertain. The CDR3 is made up of 15 amino acids. In germline, CDR1 is SGDLS, CDR2 YYNGEE. V lost 1 base and J lost 0, with 7 bases in between. The CDR3 DNA follows: TGTGCCAGCAGCGTATTCCCTACGAACACCGGGGAGCTGTTTTTT. Translated: CASSVFPTNTGELFF.

About this clone: At one boundary the junction diverges from the germline segment, which might be a read error. The CDR3 protein is CVSKSGNSYGYTF. The CDR3 region has the DNA TGTGTCAGCAAGTCCGGGAACTCCTATGGCTACACCTTC. The rearrangement joins TRBV28 to TRBJ1-2; D unclear. The CDR3 covers 13 residues. Germline CDR1 and CDR2: MDHEN and SYDVKM.

This chain uses TRBV4-1 with TRBJ2-2; the match to TRBD2 covers 8 bases. Germline values: CDR1 MGHRA, CDR2 YSYEKL. V trimming: 2 bases; J trimming: 5 bases; junction bases outside the gene matches: 10. This CDR3 has 17 residues. CDR3 DNA sequence: TGCGCCAGCAGCCAAAGGGTACCGGGACTAGTTACCGGGGAGCTGTTTTTT. Encoded protein: CASSQRVPGLVTGELFF.

The chain carries TRBV9 and TRBJ2-1; TRBD2 is a possible D gene (5 bases). The CDR3 loop spans 13 amino acids. CDR1 is SGDLS and CDR2 is YYNGEE in the germline V gene. V was shortened by 7 bases and J by 2 bases, with 10 bases between the two germline ends. The CDR3 protein is CASGSAPYNEQFF. CDR3 nucleotides: TGTGCCAGCGGTAGCGCCCCCTACAATGAGCAGTTCTTC.

The chain's CDR3 is CASLLRGAGNQPQHF. As DNA, the CDR3 is TGTGCCAGCTTACTACGGGGGGCGGGCAATCAGCCCCAGCATTTT. The chain employs TRBV6-6 and TRBJ1-5; weak D call: TRBD1 (6 bases). This CDR3 region has 15 residues. Germline V CDR1 and CDR2: MNHNY, SVGAGI (reference sequence). V shed 8 bases and J shed 2 bases, with 16 bases lying between them.

The chain has TRBV28 and TRBJ1-1; D perhaps matches TRBD1 (5 bases). The V end lost 4 bases, the J end lost 7 bases, and 10 bases lay between the germline ends. The CDR3 extends over 12 amino acids. The germline CDR1 and CDR2 sequences are MDHEN and SYDVKM. The CDR3 bases are TGTGCCAGCAGTTCGGGGGTACGTGAAGCTTTCTTT. Translation: CASSSGVREAFF.

V gene TRBV7-2 combines with J gene TRBJ2-6; 9 bases are shared with TRBD1. After removal of 5 bases from V and 2 bases from J, the junction contained 7 bases not matched to a gene. There are 17 residues in the CDR3. The germline V gene has CDR1 SGHTA and CDR2 FQGNSA. Here the CDR3 DNA reads TGTGCCAGCAGCGACATTAACAGGGGGCCTGGGGCCAACGTCCTGACTTTC. This codes for CASSDINRGPGANVLTF.

This chain joins TRBV14 and TRBJ2-1; 11 nucleotides line up with TRBD2. CDR1 is SGHDN and CDR2 is FVKESK in the germline V gene. The trim removed 3 bases at V and 3 bases at J, leaving 1 base unmatched. The CDR3 is 15 amino acids. The CDR3 spells CASSQGLAVYNEQFF. CDR3 DNA: TGTGCCAGCAGCCAGGGACTAGCGGTCTACAATGAGCAGTTCTTC.

This chain uses TRBV4-1 with TRBJ2-2; D unclear. Germline V gene lookup returns CDR1 MGHRA and CDR2 YSYEKL. Trimming took 1 base from V and 4 from J, leaving 10 bases between them. This CDR3 is built from 15 residues. The CDR3 DNA is TGCGCCAGCAGCCAAGGGGCCTACCGCACCGGGGAGCTGTTTTTT. Its protein product is CASSQGAYRTGELFF.

This clone was recorded at least ten times. The gene calls are TRBV19 and TRBJ2-5; D is unresolved. CDR1 and CDR2 (germline): LNHDA, SQIVND (reference sequence). V shed 6 bases and J shed 0 bases, with 11 bases lying between them. This CDR3 has 14 amino acids. The CDR3 spells CASRFHSNQETQYF. For the CDR3, the DNA is TGTGCCAGTAGATTCCATTCCAACCAAGAGACCCAGTACTTC.

Only a few counts were recorded for this clone. The rearrangement uses TRBV10-3 and TRBJ1-4; the D gene is possibly TRBD1 (6 bases). V shed 4 bases and J shed 4 bases, with 13 bases lying between them. This CDR3 is 15 amino acids long. Germline V gene lookup returns CDR1 ENHRY and CDR2 SYGVKD. The CDR3, as DNA: TGTGCCATCAGTGCAGGCAGGGGTGGTAATGAAAAACTGTTTTTT. Residues: CAISAGRGGNEKLFF.

The chain carries TRBV27 and TRBJ1-1; D is possibly TRBD1 (5 bases). CDR1 is MNHEY, CDR2 SMNVEV, per germline (reference sequence). CDR3 length equals 15 residues. V dropped 0 bases and J dropped 0 bases, with 8 bases sitting between them. The chain's CDR3 is CASSLSGLMNTEAFF. The CDR3 nucleotides are TGTGCCAGCAGTTTATCGGGACTCATGAACACTGAAGCTTTCTTT.

This clone was seen once. The rearrangement links TRBV2 to TRBJ2-6; no reliable D call. Trimming pared 5 bases from V and 2 bases from J, leaving 10 bases between. The V gene's germline CDR1 is SNHLY and CDR2 FYNNEI. The CDR3 runs 15 residues. CDR3 loop: CASSPTLPGANVLTF. The CDR3 bases are TGTGCCAGCAGTCCGACTTTACCTGGGGCCAACGTCCTGACTTTC.

The sample holds one count of this clone. The chain recombines TRBV21-1 with TRBJ2-5; the table's D call, TRBD1, has no DNA check behind it. TRBV21-1 is flagged as a pseudogene. The CDR3 has 13 residues. The CDR3 region is CASSRDRGGEQYF. The CDR3 DNA sequence: TGTGCCAGCAGCAGAGACAGGGGAGGGGAGCAGTACTTC.

The rearrangement links TRBV28 to TRBJ1-2; D is undetermined. The CDR3 loop spans 11 amino acids. V was shortened by 4 bases and J by 4 bases, with 4 bases between the two germline ends. Germline V gives CDR1 MDHEN, CDR2 SYDVKM. For the CDR3, the DNA is TGTGCCAGCAGTTCCCGCTATGGCTACACCTTC. It translates to CASSSRYGYTF.

Only a few counts were recorded for this clone. The chain joins TRBV2 to TRBJ1-3, with 7 bases lining up with TRBD1. V was clipped by 0 bases and J by 8 bases; unmatched bases: 7. This CDR3 spans 15 amino acids. Germline V gives CDR1 SNHLY, CDR2 FYNNEI. CDR3 residues: CASSEALLRGHTIYF. The DNA of the CDR3 is TGTGCCAGCAGTGAAGCGCTTCTTAGGGGGCACACCATATATTTT.

The rearrangement links TRBV5-1 to TRBJ1-1, with 10 bases lining up with TRBD1. Germline CDR1 SGHRS, CDR2 YFSETQ. This CDR3 contains 15 residues. V lost 0 bases and J lost 5; bases outside the gene matches: 4. Written as DNA, the CDR3 is TGCGCCAGCAGCTTGGTGACAGGGGGCAGTACTGAAGCTTTCTTT. It codes for CASSLVTGGSTEAFF.

The chain links TRBV14 to TRBJ2-1; D remains unclear. The V gene lost 1 base and the J gene lost 7 bases, with 5 bases spanning the gap. Germline CDR1 SGHDN, CDR2 FVKESK. This CDR3 region has 12 residues. The CDR3 region is CASSQARNEQFF. CDR3 DNA: TGTGCCAGCAGCCAAGCTCGGAATGAGCAGTTCTTC.

The table lists this clone with a count of one. This chain links TRBV7-2 with TRBJ2-7; no firm D call. Looked up from germline, CDR1 is SGHTA and CDR2 is FQGNSA. The CDR3 covers 14 residues. V lost 1 base, J lost 6 bases, and 13 bases lay in between. The CDR3 loop reads CASSLDIETGEQYF. In nucleotides, the CDR3 is TGTGCCAGCAGCTTAGACATCGAGACTGGCGAGCAGTACTTC.

The chain uses TRBV28 and TRBJ1-3; D is perhaps TRBD1 (5 bases). Trimming took off 7 bases at V and 0 bases at J, with 13 bases between the two ends. The CDR3 loop spans 15 amino acids. Germline values: CDR1 MDHEN, CDR2 SYDVKM. Here the CDR3 DNA reads TGTGCCAGCACTCTGACAGCGAGCTCTGGAAACACCATATATTTT. As protein: CASTLTASSGNTIYF.

The CDR3 region is CAWSARSTSGSLDTQYF. The CDR3 DNA is TGTGCCTGGAGTGCCCGATCGACTAGCGGGAGTCTAGATACGCAGTATTTT. This rearrangement joins TRBV30 to TRBJ2-3; 12 bases match TRBD2. V shed 1 base and J 5 bases; nucleotides not matched to a gene: 10. This CDR3 spans 17 amino acids. Germline loops: CDR1 GTSNPN, CDR2 SVGIG (reference sequence).

The rearrangement links TRBV5-1 to TRBJ2-6, with a possible D match to TRBD2 (5 bases). The V gene's germline CDR1 is SGHRS and CDR2 YFSETQ. The CDR3 sequence is 16 residues long. Trimming pared 0 bases from V and 2 bases from J, leaving 9 bases between. CDR3 nucleotides: TGCGCCAGCAGCTTGGCCGGGGTTGCTGGGGCCAACGTCCTGACTTTC. Protein product: CASSLAGVAGANVLTF.

The chain uses TRBV6-5 and TRBJ1-6; D is unresolved. The germline V gene encodes CDR1 MNHEY and CDR2 SVGAGI. V shed 2 bases and J shed 6 bases, with 14 bases lying between them. The CDR3 extends over 16 amino acids. Written as DNA, the CDR3 is TGTGCCAGCAGTTACCACGAAAACGGACTTAATTCACCCCTCCACTTT. This gives the protein CASSYHENGLNSPLHF.

The J gene is TRBJ2-1, the V gene TRBV18, with D possibly TRBD2 on 6 matching bases. Looked up from germline, CDR1 is KGHSH and CDR2 is LQKENI. The CDR3 is 15 residues long. Trimming removed 3 bases from V and 2 bases from J, with 11 bases in between. CDR3 DNA sequence: TGTGCCAGCTCACCTCTCACTAGCACCTACAATGAGCAGTTCTTC. Translated, it gives CASSPLTSTYNEQFF.

V is TRBV7-2 and J is TRBJ2-5; D remains unclear. CDR3 length: 13 residues. Germline V lookup: CDR1 SGHTA, CDR2 FQGNSA. Trimming left V 2 bases short and J 5 bases short, with 9 bases between. CDR3 sequence reads: CASSLRSDETQYF. The CDR3 nucleotides read TGTGCCAGCAGCTTAAGGAGCGATGAGACCCAGTACTTC.